These T cell receptor beta chains were read from a single sample in a study of blood T cells in healthy people across ages. MiXCR was run by TCRdb on the 5' RACE reads, yielding one entry per CDR3 protein. The data contain about 720,000 distinct CDR3 sequences, 20% to 25% of them singletons. Sequenced sample: blood. The receptors were gathered from a man between 65 and 85 years old in good health. CDR3s include the opening cysteine and the closing phenylalanine or tryptophan. D genes are given only for firm matches. Clone size is not always given. Where it is, it says once, few, many or a class for expanded clones.

clone size,D gene,J gene,V gene,CDR3 protein,CDR3 DNA
NA,NA,TRBJ2-7,TRBV20-1,CSARLWNNEQYF,TGCAGTGCTAGACTCTGGAACAACGAGCAGTACTTC
many,TRBD2,TRBJ2-1,TRBV4-3,CASSPRGLAAEQFF,TGCGCCAGCAGCCCCCGAGGACTAGCGGCCGAGCAGTTCTTC
few,NA,TRBJ2-3,TRBV20-1,CSANPGSTDTQYF,TGCAGTGCTAACCCTGGCTCCACAGATACGCAGTATTTT
NA,NA,TRBJ1-4,TRBV7-2,CASSTSPNRNEKLFF,TGTGCCAGCAGCACCTCACCCAACAGAAATGAAAAACTGTTTTTT
NA,TRBD2,TRBJ2-2,TRBV20-1,CSAPTSATGELFF,TGCAGTGCTCCGACTAGCGCTACCGGGGAGCTGTTTTTT
many,NA,TRBJ2-5,TRBV20-1,CSAPVISLETQYF,TGCAGTGCTCCTGTTATTAGTTTGGAGACCCAGTACTTC
few,NA,TRBJ2-7,TRBV5-1,CASSFNRDEQYF,TGCGCCAGCAGCTTTAACAGGGACGAGCAGTACTTC
few,NA,TRBJ1-6,TRBV20-1,CSAGQGVLRF,TGCAGTGCGGGGCAAGGGGTCCTCCGCTTT
NA,NA,TRBJ2-2,TRBV7-6,CASSLGVGWELFF,TGTGCCAGCAGCTTAGGGGTCGGATGGGAGCTGTTTTTT
NA,NA,TRBJ1-5,TRBV7-9,CASSSDLLRQPQHF,TGTGCCAGCAGCTCCGATCTACTAAGACAGCCCCAGCATTTT
NA,TRBD1,TRBJ1-1,TRBV7-2,CASSSQTGMNTEAFF,TGTGCCAGCAGCTCCCAGACAGGGATGAACACTGAAGCTTTCTTT
few,NA,TRBJ1-5,TRBV9,CASSLQLNGPQHF,TGTGCCAGCAGCCTTCAACTCAACGGGCCCCAGCATTTT
few,NA,TRBJ1-1,TRBV20-1,CSAALGRDTEAFF,TGCAGTGCTGCACTGGGGCGGGACACTGAAGCTTTCTTT
NA,TRBD2,TRBJ2-1,TRBV12-3/TRBV12-4,CASSVGLAGATYNEQFF,TGTGCCAGCAGTGTGGGACTAGCGGGAGCCACCTACAATGAGCAGTTCTTC
few,TRBD2,TRBJ2-3,TRBV20-1,CSASGAPGGTDTQYF,TGCAGTGCTAGTGGGGCGCCCGGGGGGACAGATACGCAGTATTTT
many,NA,TRBJ2-3,TRBV5-1,CASSLERDTQYF,TGTGCCAGCAGTTTAGAAAGAGATACGCAGTATTTT
NA,NA,TRBJ1-1,TRBV3-1,CASSQEGELNTEAFF,TGTGCCAGCAGCCAAGAGGGGGAATTGAACACTGAAGCTTTCTTT
NA,NA,TRBJ2-1,TRBV20-1,CSARDSGATTNEQFF,TGCAGTGCTAGAGATTCGGGGGCTACCACCAATGAGCAGTTCTTC
NA,NA,TRBJ1-2,TRBV27,CASSPRPTGFYGYTF,TGTGCCAGCAGTCCACGGCCGACGGGCTTCTATGGCTACACCTTC
few,NA,TRBJ1-4,TRBV18,CASSSDRSTNEKLFF,TGTGCCAGCTCAAGCGACAGGTCCACTAATGAAAAACTGTTTTTT
NA,TRBD2,TRBJ2-1,TRBV20-1,CSARDPELAVFEQFF,TGCAGTGCTAGAGATCCAGAGCTAGCGGTCTTTGAGCAGTTCTTC
NA,NA,TRBJ2-1,TRBV7-2,CASSLGRRTASSNEQFF,TGTGCCAGCAGCTTAGGTAGGAGGACTGCGTCTTCGAATGAGCAGTTCTTC
few,TRBD1,TRBJ2-5,TRBV5-1,CASNGGRGTKETQYF,TGCGCCAGCAATGGGGGCAGGGGGACAAAAGAGACCCAGTACTTC